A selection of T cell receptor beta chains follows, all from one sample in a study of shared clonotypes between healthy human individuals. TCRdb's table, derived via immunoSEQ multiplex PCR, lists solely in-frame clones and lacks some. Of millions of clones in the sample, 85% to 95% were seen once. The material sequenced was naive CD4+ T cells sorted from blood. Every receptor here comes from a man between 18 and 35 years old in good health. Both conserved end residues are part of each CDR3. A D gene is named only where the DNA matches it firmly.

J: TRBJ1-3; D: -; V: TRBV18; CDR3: CASSPRVDTIYF; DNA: TGTGCCAGCTCACCAAGGGTTGACACCATATATTTT
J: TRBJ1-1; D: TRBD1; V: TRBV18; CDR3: CASSPGTGQNTEAFF; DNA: TGTGCCAGCTCACCCGGGACAGGACAGAACACTGAAGCTTTCTTT
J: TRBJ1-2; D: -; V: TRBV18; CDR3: CASSPPSKPDYGYTF; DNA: TGTGCCAGCTCACCACCCAGTAAACCAGACTATGGCTACACCTTC
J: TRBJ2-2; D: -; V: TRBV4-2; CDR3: CASSQADRPLFF; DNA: TGTGCCAGCAGCCAAGCCGACAGACCACTGTTTTTT
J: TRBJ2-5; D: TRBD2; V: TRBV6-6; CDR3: CASRRRLAPLETQYF; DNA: TGTGCCAGCAGGCGCCGACTAGCACCCCTAGAGACCCAGTACTTC
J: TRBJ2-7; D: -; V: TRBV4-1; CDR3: CASSQVGNYEQYF; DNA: TGCGCCAGCAGCCAAGTGGGCAACTACGAGCAGTACTTC
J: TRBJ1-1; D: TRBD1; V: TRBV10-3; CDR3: CAISDPQGAGHTEAFF; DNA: TGTGCCATCAGTGACCCACAGGGGGCAGGTCACACTGAAGCTTTCTTT
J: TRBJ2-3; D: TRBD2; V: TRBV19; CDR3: CASSPPRGLAGATDTQYF; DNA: TGTGCCAGTAGTCCACCCCGAGGACTAGCGGGGGCCACAGATACGCAGTATTTT
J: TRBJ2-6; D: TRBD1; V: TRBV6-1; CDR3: CASSETGVLSSGANVLTF; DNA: TGTGCCAGCAGTGAGACAGGGGTACTTAGCTCTGGGGCCAACGTCCTGACTTTC
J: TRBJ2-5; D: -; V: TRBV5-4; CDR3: CASSLIQETQYF; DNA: TGTGCCAGCAGCTTGATCCAAGAGACCCAGTACTTC
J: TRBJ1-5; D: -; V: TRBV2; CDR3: CASSEEGVSNQPQHF; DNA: TGTGCCAGCAGTGAGGAGGGGGTGAGCAATCAGCCCCAGCATTTT
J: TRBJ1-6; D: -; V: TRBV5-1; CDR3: CASSFRAPSNGVNSPLHF; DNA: TGCGCCAGCAGCTTCAGGGCCCCCAGTAATGGTGTGAATTCACCCCTCCACTTT
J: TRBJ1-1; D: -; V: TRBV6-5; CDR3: CASRSANTEAFF; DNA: TGTGCCAGCAGGTCAGCGAACACTGAAGCTTTCTTT
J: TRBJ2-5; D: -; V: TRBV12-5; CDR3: CASGRGVEETQYF; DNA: TGTGCTAGTGGTAGAGGGGTAGAAGAGACCCAGTACTTC
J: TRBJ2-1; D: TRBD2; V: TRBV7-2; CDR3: CASSYAGGLYNEQFF; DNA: TGTGCCAGCAGCTATGCGGGGGGCCTCTACAATGAGCAGTTCTTC
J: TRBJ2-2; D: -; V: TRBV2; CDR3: CASRKQGTTGELFF; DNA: TGTGCCAGCAGAAAACAGGGAACCACCGGGGAGCTGTTTTTT
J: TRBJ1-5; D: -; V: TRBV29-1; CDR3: CSAKNNTANQPQHF; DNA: TGCAGCGCTAAGAATAATACAGCAAATCAGCCCCAGCATTTT
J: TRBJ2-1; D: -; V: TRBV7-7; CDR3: CASSLDRRNEQFF; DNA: TGTGCTAGCAGCTTAGATAGGCGGAATGAGCAGTTCTTC